A selection of T cell receptor beta chains follows, all from one sample in a study of cytomegalovirus exposure and HLA in healthy donors. Only in-frame clones appear in the TCRdb table, and some are missing; sequencing was by immunoSEQ multiplex PCR. The data hold some 180,000 clones, with about 80% observed a single time. What was sequenced was PBMCs. The receptors originated from a man aged 25 to 45 in good health and CMV-seronegative. The CDR3 runs from the conserved cysteine through the conserved F or W. The D gene is left open where the match is weak. Clone size is stated in some rows and not others, as once, few, many or a class when expanded.

>-|TRBJ1-2|TRBV27|TRBD1|16
CASSRGQGPLNYGYTF
TGTGCCAGCAGCCGGGGACAGGGTCCTTTAAACTATGGCTACACCTTC
>-|TRBJ2-3|TRBV10-3|-|12
CATATATDTQYF
TGTGCCACCGCGACAGCCACAGATACGCAGTATTTT
>-|TRBJ2-5|TRBV28|TRBD1|17
CASSLAPNRGLHETQYF
TGTGCCAGCAGTTTAGCCCCCAACAGGGGGCTTCACGAGACCCAGTACTTC
>-|TRBJ2-7|TRBV4-2|TRBD2|16
CASSQDWLAGVDEQYF
TGTGCCAGCAGCCAAGATTGGTTAGCGGGAGTTGACGAGCAGTACTTC
>-|TRBJ2-7|TRBV27|-|13
CAIGGAFSPEQYF
TGTGCCATAGGGGGGGCCTTTTCCCCCGAGCAGTACTTC
>-|TRBJ1-1|TRBV5-1|-|14
CASSPQGGGTEAFF
TGCGCCAGCAGCCCACAAGGCGGTGGCACTGAAGCTTTCTTT
>-|TRBJ2-7|TRBV5-4|TRBD1|14
CASSPRDRGHEQYF
TGTGCCAGCAGCCCACGAGACAGGGGGCACGAGCAGTACTTC
>-|TRBJ2-1|TRBV27|-|14
CASRVAGENNEQFF
TGTGCCAGCAGGGTAGCCGGGGAAAACAATGAGCAGTTCTTC
>-|TRBJ2-7|TRBV6-1|-|14
CASSVLPGGYEQYF
TGTGCCAGCAGTGTGCTTCCCGGGGGATACGAGCAGTACTTC
>-|TRBJ2-7|TRBV27|TRBD1|15
CASSLAGTASYEQYF
TGTGCCAGCAGTCTGGCCGGGACAGCTTCCTACGAGCAGTACTTC
>-|TRBJ2-1|TRBV5-1|TRBD2|15
CASSLIEAGGHEQFF
TGCGCCAGCAGCTTAATCGAGGCGGGAGGGCATGAGCAGTTCTTC
>-|TRBJ2-7|TRBV2|-|12
CASKPGSYEQYF
TGTGCCAGCAAGCCAGGGTCCTACGAGCAGTACTTC
>-|TRBJ1-1|TRBV14|-|14
CASSHKQGGTEAFF
TGTGCCAGCAGCCACAAACAGGGAGGGACTGAAGCTTTCTTT
>-|TRBJ1-4|TRBV5-1|-|14
CASSPDSSNEKLFF
TGCGCCAGCAGCCCGGACAGTTCTAATGAAAAACTGTTTTTT
>few|TRBJ1-4|TRBV18|-|16
CASSSLAPQSAEKLFF
TGTGCCAGCTCATCCCTTGCACCACAGTCGGCTGAAAAACTGTTTTTT
>-|TRBJ1-5|TRBV6-1|-|12
CASSDENQPQHF
TGTGCCAGCAGTGATGAGAATCAGCCCCAGCATTTT
>-|TRBJ2-5|TRBV5-1|-|15
CASSFSTSGQETQYF
TGCGCCAGCAGCTTTTCCACGAGCGGGCAAGAGACCCAGTACTTC
>once|TRBJ2-1|TRBV9|TRBD2|15
CASSPTSGIYNEQFF
TGTGCCAGCAGCCCTACTAGCGGAATATACAATGAGCAGTTCTTC
>-|TRBJ1-5|TRBV2|-|12
CASQGTNQPQHF
TGTGCCAGCCAGGGAACCAATCAGCCCCAGCATTTT
>once|TRBJ2-3|TRBV6-5|TRBD1|12
CASSPTGGTQYF
TGTGCCAGCAGCCCGACAGGGGGGACGCAGTATTTT
>-|TRBJ2-7|TRBV29-1|TRBD2|13
CSVEFREGYEQYF
TGCAGCGTTGAGTTCCGGGAGGGATACGAGCAGTACTTC
>-|TRBJ1-3|TRBV11-2|-|16
CASSLEGRNSGNTIYF
TGTGCCAGCAGCTTGGAGGGTAGGAACTCTGGAAACACCATATATTTT
>-|TRBJ1-5|TRBV6-6|-|15
CASSEPNTGNQPQHF
TGTGCCAGCAGTGAGCCCAATACAGGGAATCAGCCCCAGCATTTT
>once|TRBJ2-7|TRBV28|TRBD1|14
CASIETGSSYEQYF
TGTGCCAGCATCGAGACAGGGAGCTCCTACGAGCAGTACTTC
>-|TRBJ2-7|TRBV9|TRBD1|14
CASSVTDRPYEQYF
TGTGCCAGCAGCGTGACGGACAGGCCCTACGAGCAGTACTTC
>-|TRBJ2-2|TRBV28|-|15
CASSLRDGRAGELFF
TGTGCCAGCAGCTTGCGGGACGGCCGTGCGGGGGAGCTGTTTTTT
>-|TRBJ2-7|TRBV2|TRBD2|16
CASSGTSGRDSYEQYF
TGTGCCAGCAGCGGGACTAGCGGGAGGGACTCCTACGAGCAGTACTTC
>-|TRBJ1-5|TRBV12-1|-|14
CASSFLRVDQPQHF
TGTGCCAGCAGCTTCCTCAGGGTTGATCAGCCCCAGCATTTT
>-|TRBJ1-1|TRBV18|-|14
CASTGEGVNTEAFF
TGTGCCAGCACCGGGGAGGGGGTGAACACTGAAGCTTTCTTT